The clone carrying this T cell receptor (beta chain) was found many times. These data belong to a study of regulatory T cells in long-lasting Graves disease. This sample's time point: newly diagnosed GD, antithyroid drugs for less than 3 months. The TCR library used RNA extracted from PBMCs. Trimming shortened V by 4 bases and J by 0 bases, and 6 bases separated the two germline ends. The CDR3 sequence is 14 residues long. Germline V lookup: CDR1 MDHEN, CDR2 SYDVKM. TCR beta libraries were built with iRepertoire HTBI primers and Arm-PCR of CDR3 regions. TCRdb fed the multiplex PCR reads into MiXCR, producing one record per CDR3 protein. The sample lists 450,000 to 700,000 distinct CDR3 sequences, less than 15% occurring once. These data are also associated with another study on T cells in Graves' hyperthyroidism and ophthalmopathy. That publication notes: HTBI primers drove first-round RT-PCR of the TCR CDR3.

The sequence came from a man aged 25 to 40 with Graves disease. V is TRBV28 and J is TRBJ2-2; D uncertain. The sequenced sample was peripheral blood mononuclear cells (PBMCs), obtained at new diagnosis, from a patient treated with antithyroid drugs. CDR3 coding DNA: TGTGCCAGCAGTTCAGCGCCGAACACCGGGGAGCTGTTTTTT. Translating it yields CASSSAPNTGELFF.